A selection of T cell receptor beta chains follows, all from one sample in a study of post-analysis software for immune sequencing data. TCRdb re-called the PCR reads through MiXCR, storing one row per CDR3 protein. This sample carries about 540,000 distinct CDR3 sequences, around 36% of them seen once, and the ten largest clones take 5% to 6%. The specimen sequenced was blood. The origin of the receptors is a girl aged 2-17 years with multiple sclerosis. CDR3s include the opening cysteine and the closing phenylalanine or tryptophan. Each record gives: clone size, J gene, D gene, V gene, CDR3 DNA, CDR3 protein. A D gene is named only where the DNA matches it firmly. For some rows the clone size is stated as once, few or many, or as a class when expanded; others skip it.

few,TRBJ2-5,TRBD1,TRBV7-9,TGTGCCAGCAGCTTATCGAAGGGGACAGGGCTACAAGAGACCCAGTACTTC,CASSLSKGTGLQETQYF
.,TRBJ2-2,.,TRBV20-1,TGCAGTGCCCCCTCCCCTGCCACCGGGGAGCTGTTTTTT,CSAPSPATGELFF
.,TRBJ2-5,TRBD1,TRBV5-1,TGCGCCAGCGCTGGGGACAGACCTCAGGAGACCCAGTACTTC,CASAGDRPQETQYF
.,TRBJ2-7,.,TRBV28,TGTGCCAGCAGTCCAAGGGAAGTCCACGAGCAGTACTTC,CASSPREVHEQYF
.,TRBJ1-1,.,TRBV12-3/TRBV12-4,TGTGCCAGCAGCCCCCTAGGCGGGGTGAAAGCTTTCTTT,CASSPLGGVKAFF
few,TRBJ2-6,.,TRBV7-2,TGTGCCAGCAGCCCCCGGGTCTCTGGGGCCAACGTCCTGACTTTC,CASSPRVSGANVLTF
few,TRBJ1-5,.,TRBV6-6,TGTGCCAGCAGTTACGGGGTTTTGGGATCCCAGCCCCAGCATTTT,CASSYGVLGSQPQHF
.,TRBJ2-7,TRBD2,TRBV6-1,TGTGCCAGCAGTGAAGGCGGGAGCTACGAGCAGTACTTC,CASSEGGSYEQYF
few,TRBJ1-4,TRBD1,TRBV19,TGTGCCAGTAGTATAAGGGGACAGAATGAAAAACTGTTTTTT,CASSIRGQNEKLFF
few,TRBJ2-5,TRBD1,TRBV11-3,TGTGCCAGCAGCTTTTTGGGTCAGGGGGCGGGCAATGAGCAGTACTTC,CASSFLGQGAGNEQYF
.,TRBJ2-2,.,TRBV5-6,TGTGCCAGCAGCTTGGAACAGGAAAGAAGGACCGGGGAGCTGTTTTTT,CASSLEQERRTGELFF
few,TRBJ2-5,.,TRBV12-3/TRBV12-4,TGTGCCAGCAGTTTTGTCACCCAAGAGACCCAGTACTTC,CASSFVTQETQYF
.,TRBJ2-1,.,TRBV7-2,TGTGCCAGCAGCTTAGAACCAGGGTACTCCTACAATGAGCAGTTCTTC,CASSLEPGYSYNEQFF
few,TRBJ2-1,.,TRBV5-5,TGTGCCAGCAGCTTGGGACACCTCACCTACAATGAGCAGTTCTTC,CASSLGHLTYNEQFF
few,TRBJ1-2,.,TRBV18,TGTGCCAGCTCACCAGTGAACGAGAATGGCTACACCTTC,CASSPVNENGYTF
.,TRBJ1-1,TRBD1,TRBV20-1,TGCAGTGCAAGAGACAGGGACGTAGCTTTCTTT,CSARDRDVAFF
.,TRBJ2-4,.,TRBV4-1,TGCGCCAGCAGCCAGGGTCCTCAGTCCGGGTTGTCCAAAAACATTCAGTACTTC,CASSQGPQSGLSKNIQYF
few,TRBJ2-1,TRBD2,TRBV15,TGTGCCACCAGCTCCCGGACCTACAGCGGGGGCAGCTCCTACAATGAGCAGTTCTTC,CATSSRTYSGGSSYNEQFF
.,TRBJ2-2,.,TRBV6-5,TGTGCCAGCAGTTTCTCCCTAGGAACCGGGGAGCTGTTTTTT,CASSFSLGTGELFF
.,TRBJ2-1,TRBD2,TRBV2,TGTGCTACCCCCATAGCGGGGAACAACAATGAGCAGTTCTTC,CATPIAGNNNEQFF
few,TRBJ2-3,TRBD1,TRBV20-1,TGCAGTGCCCAGGGGGCCCCAGATACGCAGTATTTT,CSAQGAPDTQYF
few,TRBJ1-2,TRBD1,TRBV20-1,TGCAGTGCCCCAGGGGGACGGTATGGCTACACCTTC,CSAPGGRYGYTF
many,TRBJ2-5,TRBD2,TRBV5-6,TGTGCCAGCAGCGAAGGACTAGCGGACCAACAAGAGACCCAGTACTTC,CASSEGLADQQETQYF
.,TRBJ2-3,.,TRBV7-2,TGTGTCAGCAGCTTAGGGGTCGGCTTAGCGGGCACAGATACGCAGTATTTT,CVSSLGVGLAGTDTQYF
.,TRBJ2-1,TRBD2,TRBV12-3/TRBV12-4,TGTGCCAGCAGTTTAGAGCCGCGGGGGAGTTCCTACAATGAGCAGTTCTTC,CASSLEPRGSSYNEQFF
.,TRBJ2-3,.,TRBV20-1,TGCAGTGCTAGTTTTCGGGAGACTAGCACAGATACGCAGTATTTT,CSASFRETSTDTQYF
.,TRBJ1-2,TRBD1,TRBV12-3/TRBV12-4,TGTGCCAGCAGCCGGGACAGGTATTATGGCTACACCTTC,CASSRDRYYGYTF
.,TRBJ2-6,TRBD1,TRBV2,TGTGCCAGCAGTATCCCCGGGACAGGGACGAGGACCTCTGGGGCCAACGTCCGGACTTTC,CASSIPGTGTRTSGANVRTF
.,TRBJ2-7,.,TRBV6-1,TGTGCCAGCAGTGAAGCCTGGGGTAGCCCAGTGGGGGAGCAGTACTTC,CASSEAWGSPVGEQYF
many,TRBJ2-3,.,TRBV6-1,TGTGCCAGCAGTGAAGCAGAGGGGGGCGGCACAGATACGCAGTATTTT,CASSEAEGGGTDTQYF
.,TRBJ2-5,TRBD2,TRBV20-1,TGCAGTGCTAGAGGGATAGCGGGGCAAGAGACCCAGTACTTC,CSARGIAGQETQYF
many,TRBJ2-7,TRBD1,TRBV29-1,TGCAGCGTCAGGGGGTACGACTACGAGCAGTACTTC,CSVRGYDYEQYF
.,TRBJ1-2,.,TRBV7-9,TGTGCCAGCAGCAAACAGGGTGATGGCTACACCTTC,CASSKQGDGYTF
.,TRBJ2-3,TRBD2,TRBV11-1,TGTGCCAGCAGCTCGAGCGGGGGGGCCATAGATACGCAGTATTTT,CASSSSGGAIDTQYF
few,TRBJ1-6,.,TRBV12-3/TRBV12-4,TGTGCCAGCAGTTTGGGCAGGAATTCACCCCTCCACTTT,CASSLGRNSPLHF
.,TRBJ2-7,.,TRBV20-1,TGCAGTGCTGGGGGGGCCCGCGAGCAGTACTTC,CSAGGAREQYF
.,TRBJ2-6,.,TRBV6-6,TGTGCCAGCAGTTACGCAGGGACTGGGGCTAACGTCCTGACTTTC,CASSYAGTGANVLTF
.,TRBJ2-7,.,TRBV6-5,TGTGCCAGCAGCTCCCTATTACAGGGCTACGAGCAGTACTTC,CASSSLLQGYEQYF
.,TRBJ1-1,TRBD1,TRBV5-1,TGCGCCAGCAGCTTGCCCGGCAGGGGGTTTGTGAACACTGAAGCTTTCTTT,CASSLPGRGFVNTEAFF
.,TRBJ2-3,TRBD2,TRBV10-3,TGTGCCATCGCGAGCGGGGGGCCTACAGATACGCAGTATTTT,CAIASGGPTDTQYF
.,TRBJ1-2,TRBD1,TRBV5-1,TGCGCCAGCAGCTGGACAGGCTCTAAAGATGGCTACACCTTC,CASSWTGSKDGYTF
.,TRBJ2-1,.,TRBV6-4,TGTGCCAGCAGTGGGGCACAGGGTGGAAATGAGCAGTTCTTC,CASSGAQGGNEQFF
.,TRBJ2-3,TRBD1,TRBV5-1,TGCGCCAGCAGCCCACCCGGGACAGCAGGCACAGATACGCAGTATTTT,CASSPPGTAGTDTQYF
.,TRBJ1-2,.,TRBV4-1,TGCGCCAGCAGCCGGGCAGGGCTCCCAAACTATGGCTACACCTTC,CASSRAGLPNYGYTF
.,TRBJ2-7,TRBD1,TRBV13,TGTGCCAGCAGCCGCCGGGACAGGGGCCAATACGAGCAGTACTTC,CASSRRDRGQYEQYF
.,TRBJ1-4,.,TRBV4-2,TGTGCCAGCAGCCATGGGAGGACTAATGAAAAACTGTTTTTT,CASSHGRTNEKLFF
.,TRBJ2-7,.,TRBV6-6,TGTGCCAGCAGTTACTCGCAACTGAACAATGAGCAGTACTTC,CASSYSQLNNEQYF
many,TRBJ2-5,TRBD2,TRBV7-2,TGTGCCAGCAACAGAGTAGCGGGGGAAGAGACCCAGTACTTC,CASNRVAGEETQYF
.,TRBJ2-1,TRBD2,TRBV10-3,TGTGCCATCAGTGAGCGGGGCGGGCGGGGGTACAATGAGCAGTTCTTC,CAISERGGRGYNEQFF
.,TRBJ2-1,TRBD2,TRBV10-3,TGTGCCATCAGTGACATAGGGAGGGTGGGGGGCAATGAGCAGTTCTTC,CAISDIGRVGGNEQFF
.,TRBJ2-3,.,TRBV21-1,TGTGCCAGCAGCAAACCTAGGGGGACAGGGGTCGCCGATACGCAGTATTTT,CASSKPRGTGVADTQYF